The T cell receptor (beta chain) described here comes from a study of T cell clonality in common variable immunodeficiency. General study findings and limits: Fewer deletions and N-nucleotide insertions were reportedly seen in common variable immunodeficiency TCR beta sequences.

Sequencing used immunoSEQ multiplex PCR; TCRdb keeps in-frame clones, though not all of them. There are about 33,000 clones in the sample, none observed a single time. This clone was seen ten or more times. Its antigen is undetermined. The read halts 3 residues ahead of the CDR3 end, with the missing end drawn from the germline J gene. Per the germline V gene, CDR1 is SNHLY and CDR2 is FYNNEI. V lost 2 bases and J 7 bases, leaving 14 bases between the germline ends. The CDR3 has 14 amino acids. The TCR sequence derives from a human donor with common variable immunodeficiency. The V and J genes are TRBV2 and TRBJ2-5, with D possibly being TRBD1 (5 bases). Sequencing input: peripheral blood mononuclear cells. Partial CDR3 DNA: TGTGCCAGCAGTGAACTCGGGCCTCAGGGGACC. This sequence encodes CASSELGPQGT. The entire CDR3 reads CASSELGPQGTQYF.